The 21 T cell receptor beta chains presented below share a single source sample, sequenced in a study of blood T cell repertoires in COVID-19. Sequencing was performed with immunoSEQ multiplex PCR; in TCRdb, only in-frame clones are kept and a portion is missing. The data hold 300,000 or so clones, with roughly 90% observed a single time. Source material: peripheral blood. The source is a man aged 18 to 29 who had recovered from COVID-19.

This clone showed up just once. The chain uses TRBV3-1 (or the pseudogene TRBV3-2) and TRBJ2-7; 8 bases align to TRBD2. The J segment lost 0 bases and the V segment lost 4 bases, leaving 8 bases of the junction unmatched. The CDR3 covers 16 residues. Per the germline V gene, CDR1 is LGHDT and CDR2 is YNNKEL (reference sequence). The CDR3 is CASSLGLSGGSYEQYF. For the CDR3, the DNA is TGTGCCAGCAGCCTCGGGCTGAGCGGGGGCTCCTACGAGCAGTACTTC.

The V and J genes are TRBV29-1 and TRBJ2-7; TRBD1 aligns across 7 bases. V lost 3 bases, J lost 2 bases, and 4 bases stayed unmatched. The CDR3 length is 13 residues. CDR1 SQVTM and CDR2 ANQGSEA come from the germline V gene. CDR3 bases: TGCAGCGTTGAGACGACAGGGACCTACGAGCAGTACTTC. Its translation is CSVETTGTYEQYF.

This chain links TRBV29-1 with TRBJ1-2; tentatively, D is TRBD1 (6 bases). Germline CDR1 and CDR2: SQVTM and ANQGSEA. The CDR3 covers 12 residues. Trimming pared 7 bases from V and 4 bases from J, leaving 13 bases between. The CDR3 reads CSAFGQSYGYTF. The DNA of the CDR3 is TGCAGCGCGTTTGGACAGAGCTATGGCTACACCTTC.

The chain couples TRBV11-2 to TRBJ2-3, with 8 bases fitting TRBD1. V trimming: 4 bases; J trimming: 3 bases; junction bases outside the gene matches: 6. CDR3 length: 15 residues. Germline V gene sequence: CDR1 SGHAT, CDR2 FQNNGV. Here the CDR3 DNA reads TGTGCCAGCAGCTCCAACAGGGGGTGGACAGATACGCAGTATTTT. Residues: CASSSNRGWTDTQYF.

The chain recombines TRBV20-1 with TRBJ1-1, with a tentative D call TRBD1 (5 bases). CDR1 and CDR2 (germline): DFQATT, SNEGSKA (reference sequence). V was pared by 3 bases and J by 7 bases, with 15 bases between. CDR3 size: 13 residues. The CDR3 sequence is CSASYPGLSEAFF. CDR3 coding DNA: TGCAGTGCTAGTTATCCAGGGCTGAGTGAAGCTTTCTTT.

CDR3 region: CSDPTVNTEAFF. The CDR3 DNA follows: TGCAGCGACCCGACAGTGAACACTGAAGCTTTCTTT. The chain joins TRBV29-1 to TRBJ1-1, with a tentative D call TRBD1 (5 bases). The CDR3 extends over 12 amino acids. The germline V and J ends were trimmed by 7 bases and 0 bases, with 9 bases remaining between them. Germline CDR1 and CDR2: SQVTM and ANQGSEA.

This chain links TRBV2 with TRBJ2-2; 9 bases are shared with TRBD2. V dropped 5 bases and J dropped 4; count of bases not matched to a gene: 5. This CDR3 comprises 15 residues. Germline V gene data show CDR1 as SNHLY and CDR2 as FYNNEI. The DNA of the CDR3 is TGTGCCAGCAGTCTTTATAGCGGGGGCACCGGGGAGCTGTTTTTT. It specifies CASSLYSGGTGELFF.

This chain uses TRBV10-2 with TRBJ2-2; no firm D call. V lost 3 bases and J 6 bases, leaving 8 bases between the germline ends. Looked up from germline, CDR1 is WSHSY and CDR2 is SAAADI. The CDR3 has 13 residues. As DNA, the CDR3 is TGCGCCAGCAGTGATTACGGAGCCGGGGAGCTGTTTTTT. As protein: CASSDYGAGELFF.

The gene calls are TRBV11-3 and TRBJ2-7; the match to TRBD1 covers 9 bases. J gave up 6 bases and V 8 bases, and 5 bases lay outside the gene matches. CDR3 length: 12 amino acids. Germline CDR1 is SGHNT and CDR2 is YENEEA. The CDR3 nucleotides are TGTGCCAGCTCCCAGACAGGGGGCGAGCAGTACTTC. It translates to CASSQTGGEQYF.

This clone was counted once. The same CDR3 can be traced to other DNA sequences in this sample. This chain uses TRBV3-1 (or the pseudogene TRBV3-2) with TRBJ2-1; 7 nucleotides align to TRBD2. V dropped 1 base and J dropped 7; count of bases not matched to a gene: 1. The CDR3 has 13 residues. Germline CDR1 LGHDT, CDR2 YNNKEL (reference sequence). DNA for the CDR3: TGTGCCAGCAGCCAAGGGGGGGGGAATGAGCAGTTCTTC. This encodes CASSQGGGNEQFF.

This clone was counted once. In nucleotides, the CDR3 is TGTGCCAGCAGCATGACTAGCGGAGTTTACAATGAGCAGTTCTTC. Amino acids: CASSMTSGVYNEQFF. This chain uses TRBV7-9 with TRBJ2-1; 9 bases line up with TRBD2. Looked up from germline, CDR1 is SEHNR and CDR2 is FQNEAQ (reference sequence). Unmatched junction bases numbered 6, after V lost 5 bases and J lost 4 bases. The CDR3 is made up of 15 amino acids.

The chain has TRBV30 and TRBJ2-7; D perhaps matches TRBD2 (6 bases). Deletions cut 5 bases from V and 2 bases from J, with 7 bases between. The CDR3 loop spans 11 amino acids. Germline V gene sequence: CDR1 GTSNPN, CDR2 SVGIG (reference sequence). The CDR3 here is CAWASAYEQYF. CDR3 bases: TGTGCCTGGGCTAGCGCCTACGAGCAGTACTTC.

V is TRBV7-9 and J is TRBJ1-1; 8 bases line up with TRBD1. Germline V gives CDR1 SEHNR, CDR2 FQNEAQ (reference sequence). After removal of 5 bases from V and 1 base from J, the junction contained 6 bases not matched to a gene. The length of the CDR3 is 15 residues. In DNA, the CDR3 is TGTGCCAGCAGCGCAAGACAGGGGCCGAACACTGAAGCTTTCTTT. This translates into CASSARQGPNTEAFF.

The chain employs TRBV3-1 (or the pseudogene TRBV3-2) and TRBJ1-1; D perhaps matches TRBD1 (5 bases). With 1 base removed from V and 1 base from J, the gap between germline ends came to 7 bases. The germline CDR1 and CDR2 sequences are LGHDT and YNNKEL (reference sequence). The length of the CDR3 is 14 residues. CDR3: CASSQGGQNTEAFF. DNA of the CDR3: TGTGCCAGCAGCCAAGGGGGCCAGAACACTGAAGCTTTCTTT.

The chain carries TRBV3-1 (or the pseudogene TRBV3-2) and TRBJ1-2; TRBD1 agrees at 9 bases. The trim removed 0 bases at V and 7 bases at J, leaving 9 bases unmatched. CDR3 size: 16 residues. Per germline, CDR1 LGHDT and CDR2 YNNKEL (reference sequence). This chain's CDR3 is CASSQEWGQGPGGYTF. The CDR3 DNA reads as TGTGCCAGCAGCCAAGAATGGGGACAGGGACCAGGTGGCTACACCTTC.

The CDR3 reads CASSLAMGQTTTNEKLFF. CDR3 in DNA: TGTGCCAGCAGCTTGGCTATGGGACAGACTACAACTAATGAAAAACTGTTTTTT. The gene calls are TRBV5-4 and TRBJ1-4, with 7 positions matching TRBD1. CDR3 size: 18 residues. J was trimmed by 0 bases and V by 0 bases; bases with no gene match: 8. Germline lookup yields CDR1 SGHNT and CDR2 YYREEE (reference sequence).

The J gene is TRBJ2-7, the V gene TRBV19, with a possible D match to TRBD2 (6 bases). Germline V gives CDR1 LNHDA, CDR2 SQIVND (reference sequence). V dropped 10 bases and J dropped 6 bases, with 22 bases sitting between them. This CDR3 is built from 14 residues. CDR3 nucleotides: TGTGCCACCCGGAAGGTCGGCGGGGAAGGCGAGCAGTACTTC. Translating gives CATRKVGGEGEQYF.

V usage is TRBV11-2 and J usage is TRBJ1-1; weak D call: TRBD1 (5 bases). V dropped 3 bases and J dropped 7 bases, with 18 bases sitting between them. The germline CDR1 and CDR2 sequences are SGHAT and FQNNGV. This CDR3 has 15 amino acids. The CDR3 spells CASSFFSGSSVEAFF. The CDR3 nucleotides are TGTGCCAGCAGCTTTTTTTCAGGGTCCTCCGTTGAAGCTTTCTTT.

This chain links TRBV6-2 or TRBV6-3 with TRBJ2-7; maybe TRBD2 (5 bases). From germline, CDR1 is MNHEY and CDR2 SVGEGT. V dropped 5 bases and J dropped 5 bases, with 10 bases sitting between them. This CDR3 is built from 12 residues. CDR3 sequence (DNA): TGTGCCAGCAGTCAGAGGGTTGACGAGCAGTACTTC. Translating gives CASSQRVDEQYF.

The CDR3 DNA follows: TGTGCCAGCAGCTCTACAGGGGGCCGGATCGCTGGGGCCAACGTCCTGACTTTC. Translation gives CASSSTGGRIAGANVLTF. The chain is built from TRBV7-9 and TRBJ2-6; TRBD1 matches at 9 bases. This CDR3 has 18 residues. In germline, CDR1 is SEHNR, CDR2 FQNEAQ (reference sequence). The ends lost 4 bases at V and 2 bases at J; junction bases unmatched: 9.

This chain joins TRBV27 and TRBJ2-7, with D unresolved. The CDR3 totals 12 residues. The germline gives CDR1 MNHEY, CDR2 SMNVEV (reference sequence). Trimming removed 4 bases from V and 0 bases from J, with 4 bases in between. The CDR3 region is CASSSISYEQYF. In DNA form, the CDR3 reads TGTGCCAGCAGTTCCATCTCCTACGAGCAGTACTTC.